This passage covers 14 T cell receptor beta chains from one sample sequenced in a study of cytomegalovirus exposure and HLA in healthy donors. Using immunoSEQ multiplex PCR, the repertoire was profiled, and TCRdb retains in-frame clones only, with some absent. The repertoire includes 150,000 to 200,000 clones, around four fifths of them detected once, and 2% to 2.5% sits in the top ten. The sequencing sample was made of PBMCs. These receptors were obtained from a man aged 30 to 39 in good health and CMV-seropositive.

The chain uses TRBV27 and TRBJ2-3; unclear D gene. Germline V gives CDR1 MNHEY, CDR2 SMNVEV (reference sequence). CDR3 length equals 16 residues. V was cut by 4 bases and J by 0 bases, with 14 bases left in between. The CDR3 is CASSSLILSSTDTQYF. The CDR3 DNA reads TGTGCCAGCAGTTCCCTCATACTCTCTAGCACAGATACGCAGTATTTT.

With regard to this clone: Distinct nucleotide sequences in the sample also encode this CDR3. The chain links TRBV5-1 to TRBJ1-1; D unclear. Trimming took 0 bases from V and 3 from J, leaving 12 bases between them. The CDR3 consists of 15 residues. In germline, CDR1 is SGHRS, CDR2 YFSETQ. CDR3 sequence: CASSLAGGEHTEAFF. The CDR3 coding sequence is TGCGCCAGCAGCTTGGCTGGAGGAGAACACACTGAAGCTTTCTTT.

V is TRBV5-1 and J is TRBJ2-1; D perhaps matches TRBD1 (6 bases). The CDR3 runs to 15 residues. Trimming took off 1 base at V and 1 base at J, with 9 bases between the two ends. Germline values: CDR1 SGHRS, CDR2 YFSETQ. DNA for the CDR3: TGCGCCAGCAGCTTGACAGGGCTGTCCTACAATGAGCAGTTCTTC. This encodes CASSLTGLSYNEQFF.

The V gene is TRBV19, the J gene TRBJ2-5; 11 bases are shared with TRBD1. Germline CDR1 LNHDA, CDR2 SQIVND (reference sequence). V gave up 0 bases and J gave up 5 bases; unmatched junction bases: 11. The CDR3 has 18 amino acids. CDR3 loop: CASSIDRFRTGGVETQYF. In DNA form, the CDR3 reads TGTGCCAGTAGTATAGATCGATTCCGGACAGGGGGCGTTGAGACCCAGTACTTC.

The rearrangement uses TRBV7-9 and TRBJ1-3, with a tentative D call TRBD1 (6 bases). The CDR3 is 19 residues long. Germline V gives CDR1 SEHNR, CDR2 FQNEAQ (reference sequence). Between the trimmed V and J ends, which lost 1 base and 3 bases, there was a span of 22 bases. CDR3 bases: TGTGCCAGCAGCTTAGACTATAGGACAGCCGATACAGGTGGAAACACCATATATTTT. Its protein is CASSLDYRTADTGGNTIYF. Full variable domain (rest looked up from reference TRBV7-9 and TRBJ1-3): DTGVSQNPRHKITKRGQNVTFRCDPISEHNRLYWYRQTLGQGPEFLTYFQNEAQLEKSRLLSDRFSAERPKGSFSTLEIQRTEQGDSAMYLCASSLDYRTADTGGNTIYFGEGSWLTVV.

This chain uses TRBV11-2 with TRBJ1-4; 9 bases align to TRBD1. The V segment lost 5 bases and the J segment 7 bases; nucleotides outside the gene matches: 8. The CDR3 runs to 15 residues. Germline CDR1 SGHAT, CDR2 FQNNGV. In DNA, the CDR3 is TGTGCCAGCAGCCCCCAGGGACAGGGAGGTGAAAAACTGTTTTTT. This sequence encodes CASSPQGQGGEKLFF.

V gene TRBV5-4 combines with J gene TRBJ2-2; the D gene is possibly TRBD1 (5 bases). Per the germline V gene, CDR1 is SGHNT and CDR2 is YYREEE (reference sequence). Trimming took 2 bases from V and 0 from J, leaving 8 bases between them. The CDR3 runs 15 residues. The CDR3: CASSFGHSNTGELFF. The DNA for the CDR3 is TGTGCCAGCAGCTTTGGACATTCGAACACCGGGGAGCTGTTTTTT.

This chain joins TRBV29-1 and TRBJ1-3; TRBD1 aligns across 10 bases. Germline CDR1 reads SQVTM; CDR2 reads ANQGSEA. Trimming removed 4 bases from V and 3 bases from J; junction bases left unmatched: 12. The CDR3 covers 17 residues. DNA for the CDR3: TGCAGCGTTGCCTACCGGGACAGGGGTTGGATTGGAAACACCATATATTTT. This translates into CSVAYRDRGWIGNTIYF.

The DNA of the CDR3 is TGCGCCAGCGCTGACGGGGGTGTGGACGAGCAGTACTTC. This encodes CASADGGVDEQYF. J is TRBJ2-7 and V is TRBV5-1; a possible D gene is TRBD2 (6 bases). V lost 7 bases, J lost 5 bases, and 16 bases lay in between. Germline V gene data show CDR1 as SGHRS and CDR2 as YFSETQ. This CDR3 spans 13 amino acids.

V gene TRBV6-6 combines with J gene TRBJ2-1, with TRBD2 identical over 8 bases. The CDR3 length is 15 residues. The V segment lost 2 bases and the J segment 2 bases; nucleotides outside the gene matches: 2. Germline CDR1 reads MNHNY; CDR2 reads SVGAGI (reference sequence). The DNA for the CDR3 is TGTGCCAGCAGTTACCGGGGGGGCCCCTACAATGAGCAGTTCTTC. Its translation: CASSYRGGPYNEQFF.

The gene calls are TRBV4-2 and TRBJ2-1; D is undetermined. The CDR3 sequence is 15 residues long. Trimming cost V 1 base and J 0 bases, with 7 bases left between them. CDR1 and CDR2 (germline): LGHNA, YNFKEQ. Here the CDR3 reads CASSQGPRSYNEQFF. The CDR3 DNA is TGTGCCAGCAGCCAAGGGCCTCGCTCCTACAATGAGCAGTTCTTC.

V and J are TRBV7-8 and TRBJ2-3; TRBD1 might be the D (5 bases). The germline V gene encodes CDR1 SGHVS and CDR2 FQNEAQ. The length of the CDR3 is 16 residues. V lost 5 bases and J 4 bases, leaving 19 bases between the germline ends. CDR3 DNA sequence: TGTGCCAGCAGCCCCAAACAGGTACAAAGGCCAGATACGCAGTATTTT. Its protein is CASSPKQVQRPDTQYF. Supplemented by reference TRBV7-8 and TRBJ2-3, the full variable domain reads GAGVSQSPRYKVAKRGQDVALRCDPISGHVSLFWYQQALGQGPEFLTYFQNEAQLDKSGLPSDRFFAERPEGSVSTLKIQRTQQEDSAVYLCASSPKQVQRPDTQYFGPGTRLTVL.

The J gene is TRBJ1-1, the V gene TRBV7-8; 12 bases fit TRBD1. V gave up 4 bases and J gave up 2 bases; unmatched junction bases: 11. CDR1 SGHVS and CDR2 FQNEAQ come from the germline V gene. This CDR3 has 18 amino acids. This CDR3 is CASSWGPGTGGGNTEAFF. DNA of the CDR3: TGTGCCAGCAGCTGGGGTCCCGGGACAGGGGGCGGCAACACTGAAGCTTTCTTT.

V and J are TRBV27 and TRBJ1-5; D not resolved. CDR1 is MNHEY, CDR2 SMNVEV, per germline (reference sequence). The CDR3 extends over 16 amino acids. Trimming pared 5 bases from V and 9 bases from J, leaving 23 bases between. CDR3 nucleotide sequence: TGTGCCAGCAGTCTAGGAGGCGGGGAAGGCACCCGGCCCCAGCATTTT. Protein: CASSLGGGEGTRPQHF.